The 11 T cell receptor beta chains in this list originate from one sample, sequenced in a study of T cells expressing NK-cell markers. One entry per CDR3 protein, without DNA, is what TCRdb gives after re-calling the 5' RACE reads. The specimen's table records around 380,000 distinct CDR3 sequences. The sequencing input was blood T cells: a sorted CD56 or NKG2C T cell subset, CD4+ or CD8+ T cells, or bulk PBMC T cells (not recorded which). The receptors shown here come from a woman aged 45 to 65 in good health.

V is TRBV12-3 or TRBV12-4 and J is TRBJ2-1; TCRdb indicates TRBD2, and absent DNA this call remains unverified. The CDR3 consists of 16 residues. CDR3: CASSRTSGGYYNEQFF.

The chain couples TRBV12-3 or TRBV12-4 to TRBJ1-5. The CDR3 length is 16 residues. This chain's CDR3 is CASSCAEHHPNQPQHF.

V is TRBV7-7 and J is TRBJ2-5; TCRdb's D call of TRBD1 is untestable without DNA. CDR3 size: 14 residues. Per the germline V gene, CDR1 is SSHAT and CDR2 is FNYEAQ (reference sequence). The CDR3 here is CASSPLGSGETQYF.

The rearrangement joins TRBV28 to TRBJ2-2; TCRdb proposes TRBD1, but this gene call is untestable without DNA. Germline lookup yields CDR1 MDHEN and CDR2 SYDVKM. The CDR3 is made up of 13 amino acids. CDR3 in amino acids: CASLGQSTGELFF.

The chain is built from TRBV6-6 and TRBJ2-1; no DNA is available, so the TRBD2 call from TCRdb remains unchecked. The CDR3 is made up of 17 amino acids. Germline-derived CDR1 and CDR2 are MNHNY and SVGAGI (reference sequence). CDR3 sequence: CATRTSGSSTGYNEQFF.

The chain couples TRBV2 to TRBJ2-1. Germline V CDR1 and CDR2: SNHLY, FYNNEI. The CDR3 loop spans 11 amino acids. The chain's CDR3 is CASTAREFQFF.

CDR3 region: CSAATSGRVNGELFF. This chain joins TRBV20-1 and TRBJ2-2; TCRdb returns TRBD2, unconfirmable since there is no DNA. Germline values: CDR1 DFQATT, CDR2 SNEGSKA (reference sequence). The CDR3 spans 15 residues.

The chain recombines TRBV20-1 with TRBJ2-2; lacking DNA, the TRBD1 call made by TCRdb goes unchecked. The CDR3 runs to 17 residues. Looked up from germline, CDR1 is DFQATT and CDR2 is SNEGSKA (reference sequence). The CDR3 sequence: CSARDSKEGPNTGELFF.

CDR3 sequence reads: CASSRTGGSINEQFF. The V gene is TRBV11-1, the J gene TRBJ2-1; TCRdb gives TRBD1 as the D gene, but with no DNA this cannot be confirmed. This CDR3 comprises 15 residues. Germline assignment: CDR1 SGHAT and CDR2 FQDESV (reference sequence).

This chain uses TRBV27 with TRBJ2-5; absent DNA, TCRdb's TRBD1 call cannot be checked. Per the germline V gene, CDR1 is MNHEY and CDR2 is SMNVEV (reference sequence). The CDR3 loop spans 14 amino acids. This CDR3 reads CASRRPGAGETQYF.

V is TRBV5-1 and J is TRBJ2-1; absent DNA, TCRdb's TRBD2 call cannot be checked. The germline CDR1 and CDR2 sequences are SGHRS and YFSETQ. The CDR3 consists of 19 residues. The CDR3 region is CASSHRGLAGSSSYNEQFF.